Given below is one T cell receptor beta chain in context. The antigen this receptor binds is unknown. One base away there is no much larger clone; base qualities are not given. Peripheral blood CD8+ and CD4+ T cells from healthy donors, Susac syndrome patients and multiple sclerosis patients were profiled using high-throughput TCR beta sequencing. Healthy donors were age- and sex-matched controls. Bulk CD8+ and CD4+ T cells were purified by magnetic negative isolation, while CD8+ TEMRA cells were enriched using FACS. Blood was drawn into EDTA tubes, processed within 24 hours, and PBMCs were isolated by density gradient centrifugation. PBMCs intended for TCR sequencing were cryopreserved in liquid nitrogen and thawed later in a water bath at 37 degrees C. Purity of sorted or isolated CD4+, CD8+ and CD8+ TEMRA cells was at least 90%. RNA was extracted with the RNeasy kit and about 0.5 to 1 ug was reverse transcribed using random hexamers. The immunoSEQ multiplex PCR assay, which covers 54 Vbeta and 13 Jbeta segments, was used to amplify TCR beta CDR3 regions. To correct PCR amplification bias, a synthetic template baseline was used for both primer optimization and computational correction. The authors processed their data as follows. Reads were annotated to V, D and J genes according to IMGT and were analyzed with immunoSEQ Analyzer, with only productive sequences retained. Clonality was computed as one minus Shannon entropy normalized by log2 of the number of productive unique sequences. For each patient and control, public and private clones were evaluated within the 100 most prevalent clones. Susac-specific clones were defined as absent from healthy and MS cohorts, approximately 1,000 published viral clones and other ImmuneACCESS disease sequences. The public reads were reprocessed in TCRdb via fastp at Q25 and MiXCR, keeping in-frame beta chains. Rows with a matching CDR3 protein are joined into one entry that keeps the most common DNA and genes. TCRdb's processing, not the authors', yielded these V and J calls. The sample yields about 120,000 distinct CDR3 sequences; 85% to 95% were counted once. In total, the top ten clones hold approximately 0.12% of the sample.

The CDR1 and CDR2 encoded by the germline V gene are SGHTA and FQGNSA. V drops 5 bases and J drops 0 bases, leaving 13 bases in between. Including the terminal cysteine and phenylalanine, the CDR3 comprises 15 residues. The read is trimmed to its CDR3 DNA, 45 bases read in frame from base 1. The data belong to a study of CD8 T cells in Susac syndrome (dated by TCRdb to about 2019). About the investigation overall: Whether CD8+ T cell activation and differentiation in Susac syndrome was antigen driven was tested using repertoire sequencing. The clonality of the CD8+ T cell repertoire was compared across approximately 11 healthy donors, some 14 Susac syndrome patients and about 15 multiple sclerosis patients.

Results the study describes overall, beyond this receptor: The number of individuals in the TCR sequencing and HLA analysis was recognized as being relatively small.

The sequenced material came from CD8+ T cells from PBMCs. The sequence came from a human donor in good health. In this chain, TRBV7-2 is recombined with TRBJ1-1; tentative D gene TRBD1, with 5 bases matching. The CDR3 here reads CASSPGTSLNTEAFF. The DNA sequence follows: TGTGCCAGCAGCCCAGGGACCTCTTTGAACACTGAAGCTTTCTTT.